A single sample is the source of the 30 T cell receptor beta chains below, sequenced in a study of T cells in localized non-small cell lung cancer (dated by TCRdb to between 2020 and 2021). The library was produced with the immunoSEQ multiplex PCR assay. This immuneACCESS table, as held by TCRdb, lists in-frame sequences with V and J called but not all clones. Of the missing ones, under half trace to an unresolved V gene in checked studies; the others have no known cause. The sample yields 75,000 to 85,000 clones; around 84% were counted once. The ten largest clones take up roughly 9.8% of the sample. The sequencing here drew on peripheral blood, taken before any cancer treatment. The receptor source for this set is a female donor at least 60 years old with stage I lung adenocarcinoma.

This clone has just a few counts. The gene calls are TRBV5-5 and TRBJ1-1, with a tentative D call TRBD1 (5 bases). The CDR3 consists of 13 residues. V lost 0 bases to trimming and J lost 8 bases, with 11 bases between them. From germline, CDR1 is SGHKS and CDR2 YYEKEE (reference sequence). The CDR3 here is CASSLVYGGEAFF. As DNA, the CDR3 is TGTGCCAGCAGCTTGGTGTATGGGGGAGAAGCTTTCTTT.

The gene calls are TRBV21-1 and TRBJ2-4; TRBD2, the table's D call, was not compared with the DNA. TRBV21-1 is a pseudogene segment. CDR3 length: 17 residues. The CDR3 loop reads CASSRIPHPGAKNIQYF. For the CDR3, the DNA is TGTGCCAGCAGCCGGATTCCACACCCGGGGGCCAAAAACATTCAGTACTTC.

The gene calls are TRBV19 and TRBJ1-1; D is unresolved. There are 15 residues in the CDR3. Germline CDR1 and CDR2: LNHDA and SQIVND (reference sequence). V dropped 5 bases and J dropped 2 bases, with 15 bases sitting between them. CDR3 coding DNA: TGTGCCAGTAGTCCCAGAAGAGGGAGTAACACTGAAGCTTTCTTT. This sequence encodes CASSPRRGSNTEAFF.

The table lists this clone with a count of one. V and J are TRBV29-1 and TRBJ2-3, with 13 nucleotides matching TRBD2. The ends lost 6 bases at V and 6 bases at J; junction bases unmatched: 6. CDR3 length equals 14 residues. The germline V gene encodes CDR1 SQVTM and CDR2 ANQGSEA. The CDR3 here is CSVFGLAGADTQYF. As DNA, the CDR3 is TGCAGCGTCTTCGGACTAGCGGGAGCTGATACGCAGTATTTT.

V and J are TRBV28 and TRBJ2-7; D remains unclear. Germline V gives CDR1 MDHEN, CDR2 SYDVKM. The CDR3 has 13 residues. V lost 3 bases and J lost 1, with 7 bases in between. The CDR3, as DNA: TGTGCCAGCAGTTTCCCTAAATCCTACGAGCAGTACTTC. It codes for CASSFPKSYEQYF.

The J gene is TRBJ1-4, the V gene TRBV11-1, with a possible D match to TRBD1 (5 bases). The CDR3 has 14 amino acids. CDR1 SGHAT and CDR2 FQDESV come from the germline V gene (reference sequence). V dropped 3 bases and J dropped 8 bases, with 13 bases sitting between them. The CDR3 loop reads CASSFQGEVEKLFF. CDR3 bases: TGTGCCAGCAGCTTTCAAGGGGAGGTGGAAAAACTGTTTTTT.

The chain links TRBV15 to TRBJ1-4, with TRBD1 as a possible D gene (6 bases). Trimming stripped 0 bases from V and 8 bases from J, with 13 bases between. Germline assignment: CDR1 LNHNV and CDR2 YYDKDF (reference sequence). The CDR3 is 15 residues long. The CDR3 is CATSRESGRGEKLFF. CDR3 sequence (DNA): TGTGCCACCAGCAGAGAATCGGGGAGGGGGGAAAAACTGTTTTTT.

This clone was detected only once. The chain carries TRBV7-9 and TRBJ2-3; D gene unclear. Germline loops: CDR1 SEHNR, CDR2 FQNEAQ (reference sequence). The CDR3 spans 11 residues. The V gene lost 7 bases and the J gene lost 6 bases, with 8 bases spanning the gap. CDR3 amino acids: CASTKYDTQYF. As DNA, the CDR3 is TGTGCCAGCACCAAGTACGATACGCAGTATTTT. The variable domain in full, completed from reference TRBV7-9 and TRBJ2-3, reads DTGVSQNPRHKITKRGQNVTFRCDPISEHNRLYWYRQTLGQGPEFLTYFQNEAQLEKSRLLSDRFSAERPKGSFSTLEIQRTEQGDSAMYLCASTKYDTQYFGPGTRLTVL.

The chain recombines TRBV6-1 with TRBJ1-3; the D gene is possibly TRBD1 (5 bases). The V end was cut by 5 bases, the J end by 4 bases, with 15 bases between. The CDR3 is made up of 15 amino acids. Germline CDR1 is MNHNS and CDR2 is SASEGT. CDR3 sequence (DNA): TGTGCCAGCAGTAGCCAGGGAGTGTCCGGAAACACCATATATTTT. As protein: CASSSQGVSGNTIYF.

The chain links TRBV28 to TRBJ2-7; 8 positions match TRBD2. This CDR3 comprises 15 residues. Unmatched junction bases numbered 8, after V lost 3 bases and J lost 4 bases. CDR1 is MDHEN, CDR2 SYDVKM, per germline. As DNA, the CDR3 is TGTGCCAGCAGTTTGCCCAGCGGGAGTAGTTACGAGCAGTACTTC. Translation: CASSLPSGSSYEQYF.

The rearrangement uses TRBV19 and TRBJ2-1, with TRBD2 matching 7 bases. Germline trimming cut 6 bases from V and 4 bases from J; bases unmatched to any gene: 3. Germline CDR1 is LNHDA and CDR2 is SQIVND (reference sequence). This CDR3 has 13 amino acids. CDR3 in amino acids: CASRAGIYNEQFF. The CDR3 nucleotides read TGTGCCAGTAGAGCGGGGATTTACAATGAGCAGTTCTTC.

This rearrangement joins TRBV19 to TRBJ1-3; TRBD1 matches 8 bases. The germline V gene encodes CDR1 LNHDA and CDR2 SQIVND (reference sequence). After removal of 7 bases from V and 3 bases from J, the junction contained 5 bases not matched to a gene. CDR3 size: 14 residues. CDR3 sequence reads: CASNPTGVGNTIYF. The CDR3 nucleotides read TGTGCCAGTAACCCGACAGGGGTTGGAAACACCATATATTTT.

CDR3 sequence reads: CASSLRRLTDTQYF. DNA of the CDR3: TGTGCCAGCAGCTTAAGGCGGCTCACAGATACGCAGTATTTT. V is TRBV7-2 and J is TRBJ2-3; D is undetermined. V lost 2 bases to trimming and J lost 2 bases, with 8 bases between them. The germline V gene encodes CDR1 SGHTA and CDR2 FQGNSA. This CDR3 comprises 14 residues.

The V call is TRBV19, the J call TRBJ1-4; D is undetermined. Germline CDR1 and CDR2: LNHDA and SQIVND (reference sequence). This CDR3 has 14 residues. Between the trimmed V and J ends, which lost 5 bases and 1 base, there was a span of 8 bases. In nucleotides, the CDR3 is TGTGCCAGTAGTCACCAGCTAACTAATGAAAAACTGTTTTTT. It encodes CASSHQLTNEKLFF.

This clone was observed a single time. The genes are TRBV11-3 and TRBJ2-5, with 14 bases that match TRBD2. The V segment lost 5 bases and the J segment 1 base; nucleotides outside the gene matches: 3. In germline, CDR1 is SGHNT, CDR2 YENEEA. This CDR3 comprises 16 residues. The CDR3 nucleotides read TGTGCCAGCAGCCCGGGACTAGCGGGGGTCCAAGAGACCCAGTACTTC. Its translation is CASSPGLAGVQETQYF.

CDR3 protein: CATSSEDTQYF. DNA for the CDR3: TGTGCCACCAGCAGCGAAGATACGCAGTATTTT. This chain uses TRBV15 with TRBJ2-3; D unclear. The CDR3 has 11 residues. Germline values: CDR1 LNHNV, CDR2 YYDKDF (reference sequence). The V end was cut by 3 bases, the J end by 5 bases, with 3 bases between.

This clone has just a few counts. V gene TRBV7-2 combines with J gene TRBJ2-5, with 7 positions matching TRBD2. The length of the CDR3 is 16 residues. From germline, CDR1 is SGHTA and CDR2 FQGNSA. V shed 3 bases, J shed 5 bases, and the junction held 12 bases outside the gene matches. CDR3 coding DNA: TGTGCCAGCAGCTTGGCATCCCCGGCCGGGAGGGAGACCCAGTACTTC. Its translation is CASSLASPAGRETQYF.

This chain joins TRBV13 and TRBJ2-7, with D maybe TRBD2 (7 bases). V shed 1 base and J shed 3 bases, with 10 bases lying between them. The CDR3 is 14 residues long. Germline V gives CDR1 PRHDT, CDR2 FYEKMQ (reference sequence). The CDR3 sequence is CASSLVGGLYEQYF. The CDR3 nucleotides read TGTGCCAGCAGCTTAGTGGGGGGGCTCTACGAGCAGTACTTC.

The chain uses TRBV2 and TRBJ2-3; 9 bases match TRBD1. This CDR3 spans 14 amino acids. Looked up from germline, CDR1 is SNHLY and CDR2 is FYNNEI. V gave up 10 bases and J gave up 1 base; unmatched junction bases: 6. CDR3 in amino acids: CATDRDRGTDTQYF. The DNA for the CDR3 is TGTGCCACCGACAGGGACAGGGGCACAGATACGCAGTATTTT.

CDR3: CASSSGTSGRYEQYF. The CDR3 DNA follows: TGTGCCAGCAGCTCCGGGACTAGCGGGAGGTACGAGCAGTACTTC. The chain is built from TRBV7-6 and TRBJ2-7; 15 bases map to TRBD2. This CDR3 is 15 amino acids long. V gave up 4 bases and J gave up 4 bases; unmatched junction bases: 2. The germline V gene has CDR1 SGHVS and CDR2 FNYEAQ.

The chain links TRBV7-9 to TRBJ2-1; a weak D match, TRBD2 (5 bases). Trimming removed 5 bases at V and 6 bases at J, with 11 bases between. Germline-derived CDR1 and CDR2 are SEHNR and FQNEAQ (reference sequence). The CDR3 extends over 13 amino acids. In nucleotides, the CDR3 is TGTGCCAGCAGCCTAGGACTCGTCAATGAGCAGTTCTTC. Protein sequence: CASSLGLVNEQFF. The full variable domain, rest sourced from reference TRBV7-9 and TRBJ2-1, is DTGVSQNPRHKITKRGQNVTFRCDPISEHNRLYWYRQTLGQGPEFLTYFQNEAQLEKSRLLSDRFSAERPKGSFSTLEIQRTEQGDSAMYLCASSLGLVNEQFFGPGTRLTVL.

This clone was observed once. V gene TRBV30 combines with J gene TRBJ1-2; D is undetermined. Germline V CDR1 and CDR2: GTSNPN, SVGIG (reference sequence). This CDR3 has 12 residues. V was clipped by 4 bases and J by 5 bases, with 11 bases between them. This CDR3 is CAWTTGSYGYTF. The CDR3 DNA sequence: TGTGCCTGGACTACCGGTTCATATGGCTACACCTTC.

The CDR3 loop is CASSLQGEAFF. The CDR3 nucleotides are TGTGCCAGCAGTTTACAGGGTGAAGCTTTCTTT. V gene TRBV28 combines with J gene TRBJ1-1; tentatively, D is TRBD1 (5 bases). CDR3 length: 11 residues. Germline lookup yields CDR1 MDHEN and CDR2 SYDVKM. V lost 2 bases and J lost 7, with 5 bases in between.

The chain combines TRBV7-2 with TRBJ1-5; TRBD1 is a possible D gene (5 bases). Germline V gene sequence: CDR1 SGHTA, CDR2 FQGNSA. This CDR3 has 12 residues. With 5 bases removed from V and 5 bases from J, the gap between germline ends came to 7 bases. CDR3: CASSEGYQPQHF. CDR3 bases: TGTGCCAGCAGCGAGGGGTATCAGCCCCAGCATTTT.

The rearrangement uses TRBV27 and TRBJ1-1, with TRBD1 identical over 10 bases. In germline, CDR1 is MNHEY, CDR2 SMNVEV (reference sequence). After removal of 5 bases from V and 6 bases from J, the junction contained 6 bases not matched to a gene. The CDR3 extends over 14 amino acids. This CDR3 is CASSIRDRGAEAFF. CDR3 in DNA: TGTGCCAGCAGTATACGGGACAGGGGTGCTGAAGCTTTCTTT.

This clone has only one observation. The rearrangement joins TRBV28 to TRBJ1-2; 10 nucleotides match TRBD1. V was pared by 6 bases and J by 8 bases, with 6 bases of the junction left unmatched. The CDR3 spans 13 residues. Germline CDR1 MDHEN, CDR2 SYDVKM. The CDR3 reads CASRPTGGRGYTF. CDR3 DNA: TGTGCCAGCAGGCCGACAGGGGGCCGCGGCTACACCTTC.

The chain recombines TRBV14 with TRBJ2-5; 8 positions agree with TRBD2. V was clipped by 3 bases and J by 7 bases; unmatched bases: 10. The CDR3 runs 15 residues. Germline assignment: CDR1 SGHDN and CDR2 FVKESK. CDR3 loop: CASSQARGAGGTQYF. The CDR3 DNA sequence: TGTGCCAGCAGCCAGGCGCGGGGGGCCGGTGGGACCCAGTACTTC.

The rearrangement uses TRBV7-2 and TRBJ1-1; 9 positions agree with TRBD1. Germline CDR1 SGHTA, CDR2 FQGNSA. J gave up 6 bases and V 5 bases, and 7 bases lay outside the gene matches. The CDR3 length is 14 residues. The DNA for the CDR3 is TGTGCCAGCAGCCTCACAGGGGGCTTGGCTGAAGCTTTCTTT. Residues: CASSLTGGLAEAFF.

The chain is built from TRBV25-1 and TRBJ2-6; D perhaps matches TRBD1 (5 bases). Germline lookup yields CDR1 MGHDK and CDR2 SYGVNS. This CDR3 has 16 amino acids. V lost 1 base, J lost 4 bases, and 11 bases lay in between. CDR3 DNA: TGTGCCAGCAGTGAATGGGGCCTTAGGGGGGCCAACGTCCTGACTTTC. It codes for CASSEWGLRGANVLTF.

This chain connects TRBV19 to TRBJ1-1; 7 bases line up with TRBD1. Germline lookup yields CDR1 LNHDA and CDR2 SQIVND (reference sequence). V trimming: 9 bases; J trimming: 6 bases; junction bases outside the gene matches: 10. The CDR3 sequence is 13 residues long. CDR3 in DNA: TGTGCCAGCGGACAGGAGTATGGGGCTGAAGCTTTCTTT. This sequence encodes CASGQEYGAEAFF.